The entry below describes one TCR beta chain. The antigen is undetermined. This sample was included in a study of neoadjuvant nivolumab and ipilimumab in lung cancer. Overall study: The combination arm added day-1 ipilimumab 1 mg/kg to nivolumab 3 mg/kg on days 1, 15, 29. General study points: TCR receptors were sequenced in few samples. From pretherapy to surgery, tumor richness and clonality rose with dual therapy.

From germline, CDR1 is SGHNT and CDR2 YENEEA. Between the trimmed V and J ends, which lost 4 bases and 1 base, there was a span of 7 bases. The CDR3 length is 13 residues. Assay used: immunoSEQ multiplex PCR; TCRdb lists only in-frame clones, some missing. The sample carries under 15,000 clones, around 70% recorded once. This rearrangement joins TRBV11-3 to TRBJ2-5; D ambiguous. The sample was peripheral blood, taken after neoadjuvant nivolumab, alone or with ipilimumab, at or shortly before surgery. This TCR was recovered from an adult with non-small cell lung cancer. The CDR3 region is CASSSEAQETQYF. The CDR3 region has the DNA TGTGCCAGCAGCTCCGAGGCCCAAGAGACCCAGTACTTC.